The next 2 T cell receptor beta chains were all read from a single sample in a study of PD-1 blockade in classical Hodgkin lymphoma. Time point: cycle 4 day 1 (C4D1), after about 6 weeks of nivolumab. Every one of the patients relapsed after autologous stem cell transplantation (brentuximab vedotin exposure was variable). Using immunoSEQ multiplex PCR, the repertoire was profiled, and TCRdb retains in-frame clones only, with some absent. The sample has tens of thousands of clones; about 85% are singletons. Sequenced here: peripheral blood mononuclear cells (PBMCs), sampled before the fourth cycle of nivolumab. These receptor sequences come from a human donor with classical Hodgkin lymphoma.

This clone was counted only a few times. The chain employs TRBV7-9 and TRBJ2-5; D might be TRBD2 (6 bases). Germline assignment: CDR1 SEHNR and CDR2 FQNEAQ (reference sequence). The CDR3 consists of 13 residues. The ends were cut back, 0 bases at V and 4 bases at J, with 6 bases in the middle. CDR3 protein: CASSLAGGETQYF. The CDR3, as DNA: TGTGCCAGCAGCTTAGCGGGGGGAGAGACCCAGTACTTC.

CDR3 DNA: TGCGCCAGCAGCTCTCAGGCCCAAGAGACCCAGTACTTC. It yields the protein CASSSQAQETQYF. J is TRBJ2-5 and V is TRBV5-1; the D is unclear. The V and J ends lost 3 bases and 1 base respectively, with 7 bases between them. Germline V gene lookup returns CDR1 SGHRS and CDR2 YFSETQ. This CDR3 spans 13 amino acids.